The 29 T cell receptor beta chains below come from one sample, sequenced in a study of CD8+ T cells in alopecia areata. Sequencing used cDNA as its template, made by extracting RNA and reverse transcribing it. Method: immunoSEQ multiplex PCR; TCRdb's copy keeps in-frame clones and lacks some. The data hold 180,000 or so clones, with 65% to 75% observed a single time. The input for sequencing was CD8+ T cells sorted from blood, taken at week 0. The receptors here all came from a human donor with alopecia areata.

The chain combines TRBV30 with TRBJ2-7; the D is unclear. Germline V gives CDR1 GTSNPN, CDR2 SVGIG (reference sequence). There are 13 residues in the CDR3. The V and J ends lost 3 bases and 0 bases respectively, with 9 bases between them. As DNA, the CDR3 is TGTGCCTGGAGAGGGTCGCACTCCTACGAGCAGTACTTC. Its translation is CAWRGSHSYEQYF.

This clone was observed once. The chain links TRBV9 to TRBJ1-1; maybe TRBD1 (6 bases). The CDR3 totals 15 residues. Germline V gives CDR1 SGDLS, CDR2 YYNGEE. V was trimmed by 3 bases and J by 8 bases, leaving 20 bases between them. This CDR3 reads CASSEQGGQSPEAFF. Here the CDR3 DNA reads TGTGCCAGCAGCGAACAGGGCGGGCAGAGTCCAGAAGCTTTCTTT.

This clone was seen a handful of times. The V and J genes are TRBV2 and TRBJ2-6; TRBD1 is a possible D gene (6 bases). This CDR3 comprises 21 residues. V gave up 3 bases and J gave up 0 bases, with 24 bases separating them. CDR1 is SNHLY, CDR2 FYNNEI, per germline. The CDR3 loop is CASSEGGGGQLDSSGANVLTF. CDR3 in DNA: TGTGCCAGCAGTGAGGGTGGCGGTGGACAGCTCGATAGCTCTGGGGCCAACGTCCTGACTTTC. The full variable domain, with the rest looked up from reference TRBV2 and TRBJ2-6, is EPEVTQTPSHQVTQMGQEVILRCVPISNHLYFYWYRQILGQKVEFLVSFYNNEISEKSEIFDDQFSVERPDGSNFTLKIRSTKLEDSAMYFCASSEGGGGQLDSSGANVLTFGAGSRLTVL.

This clone has a handful of counts. The gene calls are TRBV6-5 and TRBJ1-1; 8 bases fit TRBD1. The V gene end was trimmed by 6 bases and the J gene end by 4 bases; junction bases not matched to a gene: 7. The CDR3 has 14 residues. Germline CDR1 MNHEY, CDR2 SVGAGI. CDR3 DNA sequence: TGTGCCAGCAGACCTGGACAGGGAGGCACTGAAGCTTTCTTT. Protein product: CASRPGQGGTEAFF.

This clone has a handful of counts. The chain recombines TRBV19 with TRBJ1-5; the D is unclear. The V end was cut by 1 base, the J end by 5 bases, with 15 bases between. The CDR3 runs to 16 residues. The germline V gene encodes CDR1 LNHDA and CDR2 SQIVND (reference sequence). The CDR3 DNA follows: TGTGCCAGTAGTATAGTAAGGCTTACCCCATATCAGCCCCAGCATTTT. Its translation is CASSIVRLTPYQPQHF.

The chain uses TRBV5-1 and TRBJ2-7; 7 bases align to TRBD1. The CDR3 spans 15 residues. Germline CDR1 reads SGHRS; CDR2 reads YFSETQ. Unmatched junction bases numbered 9, after V lost 4 bases and J lost 2 bases. The CDR3 coding sequence is TGCGCCAGCAGCCTCCATGGGACAGATACCTACGAGCAGTACTTC. Translation gives CASSLHGTDTYEQYF.

This clone was seen a few times. Other nucleotide sequences from this sample produce the same CDR3. The CDR3 loop is CASSGTANTEAFF. The DNA of the CDR3 is TGTGCCAGCAGCGGGACAGCGAACACTGAAGCTTTCTTT. This chain links TRBV7-9 with TRBJ1-1, with 7 nucleotides matching TRBD1. V gave up 5 bases and J gave up 1 base; unmatched junction bases: 1. The germline V gene encodes CDR1 SEHNR and CDR2 FQNEAQ (reference sequence). The CDR3 is made up of 13 amino acids.

This chain joins TRBV9 and TRBJ2-7; D is unresolved. CDR3 length: 15 amino acids. Trimming pared 4 bases from V and 0 bases from J, leaving 14 bases between. The V gene's germline CDR1 is SGDLS and CDR2 YYNGEE. The CDR3 bases are TGTGCCAGCAGCCCCGGGTTTTTGAGCTCCTACGAGCAGTACTTC. This codes for CASSPGFLSSYEQYF.

This clone was seen a handful of times. This chain connects TRBV4-1 to TRBJ2-2, with TRBD1 matching over 8 bases. V lost 6 bases, J lost 4 bases, and 7 bases stayed unmatched. The CDR3 runs 15 residues. Germline V gives CDR1 MGHRA, CDR2 YSYEKL. For the CDR3, the DNA is TGCGCCAGCAGGATTCGACAGGGGCCCACCGGGGAGCTGTTTTTT. This encodes CASRIRQGPTGELFF.

Here the CDR3 reads CASSHPGTGDEQYF. CDR3 nucleotides: TGTGCCAGCAGCCATCCCGGGACAGGGGACGAGCAGTACTTC. This chain links TRBV9 with TRBJ2-7; 10 bases agree with TRBD1. CDR3 length equals 14 residues. Germline CDR1 SGDLS, CDR2 YYNGEE. V was pared by 4 bases and J by 5 bases, with 6 bases of the junction left unmatched.

This chain links TRBV5-6 with TRBJ1-2; D gene uncertain. Germline assignment: CDR1 SGHDT and CDR2 YYEEEE. The germline V and J ends were trimmed by 1 base and 1 base, with 11 bases remaining between them. The CDR3 is 15 residues long. This chain's CDR3 is CASSLSAGYNYGYTF. The CDR3 region has the DNA TGTGCCAGCAGCTTGTCAGCAGGCTATAACTATGGCTACACCTTC.

CDR3 sequence (DNA): TGTGCCAGCAGCGTTGCTAGCGGGGGTCCCTACGAGCAGTACTTC. Translation: CASSVASGGPYEQYF. The rearrangement uses TRBV9 and TRBJ2-7; the match to TRBD2 covers 10 bases. With 2 bases clipped from V and 2 bases from J, the junction kept 4 bases outside the gene matches. Germline V gives CDR1 SGDLS, CDR2 YYNGEE. The CDR3 totals 15 residues.

The chain combines TRBV4-1 with TRBJ2-7; TRBD2 aligns across 7 bases. The germline CDR1 and CDR2 sequences are MGHRA and YSYEKL. Unmatched junction bases numbered 4, after V lost 2 bases and J lost 6 bases. This CDR3 spans 13 amino acids. CDR3 in DNA: TGCGCCAGCAGCCAACCTGGGGGGGGCGAGCAGTACTTC. Its protein product is CASSQPGGGEQYF.

This clone has more than one count but fewer than ten. The J gene is TRBJ2-3, the V gene TRBV7-9, with D uncertain. This CDR3 contains 11 residues. Per the germline V gene, CDR1 is SEHNR and CDR2 is FQNEAQ (reference sequence). V lost 3 bases and J 6 bases, leaving 4 bases between the germline ends. The CDR3 DNA sequence: TGTGCCAGCAGCTTTCCTGATACGCAGTATTTT. Amino acid sequence: CASSFPDTQYF.

Turning to this clone: Within the sample, other DNA sequences also encode this same CDR3. V usage is TRBV5-6 and J usage is TRBJ1-1, with D possibly being TRBD1 (5 bases). V lost 3 bases and J lost 4, with 7 bases in between. Per germline, CDR1 SGHDT and CDR2 YYEEEE. This CDR3 has 12 residues. The CDR3 bases are TGTGCCAGCAGCTCCGGGGGCACTGAAGCTTTCTTT. Amino acid sequence: CASSSGGTEAFF.

In its sample, this clone was seen a few times. The chain recombines TRBV2 with TRBJ2-5, with a weak D call TRBD2 (5 bases). Germline-derived CDR1 and CDR2 are SNHLY and FYNNEI. This CDR3 is 16 amino acids long. The V gene lost 7 bases and the J gene lost 5 bases, with 23 bases spanning the gap. The CDR3 loop reads CASTDPWRTGGETQYF. The DNA of the CDR3 is TGTGCCAGCACCGACCCCTGGCGTACGGGCGGGGAGACCCAGTACTTC.

J is TRBJ2-2 and V is TRBV23-1; the match to TRBD1 covers 7 bases. TRBV23-1 is flagged as an ORF with uncertain function. With 11 bases clipped from V and 2 bases from J, the junction kept 5 bases outside the gene matches. The CDR3 sequence is 13 residues long. Written as DNA, the CDR3 is TGCGCCTCCTACAGGGGCAACACCGGGGAGCTGTTTTTT. This codes for CASYRGNTGELFF.

V and J are TRBV23-1 and TRBJ1-1; perhaps TRBD1 as D (5 bases). TRBV23-1 is filed as an ORF, its function uncertain. The V end was cut by 3 bases, the J end by 7 bases, with 12 bases between. The length of the CDR3 is 13 residues. CDR3 in DNA: TGCGCCAGCAGTCACTCGGGGCCGAATGAAGCTTTCTTT. Its translation is CASSHSGPNEAFF.

The sample holds a few counts of this clone. The V gene is TRBV10-3, the J gene TRBJ2-6; no firm D call. Germline-derived CDR1 and CDR2 are ENHRY and SYGVKD. V lost 0 bases and J lost 1, with 16 bases in between. This CDR3 spans 19 amino acids. CDR3 DNA sequence: TGTGCCATCAGTGAGTCGATGGTCGATTTTGGATCTGGGGCCAACGTCCTGACTTTC. Translated, it gives CAISESMVDFGSGANVLTF.

Concerning this clone: The sample has other DNA sequences that encode this CDR3 too. This rearrangement joins TRBV9 to TRBJ1-2; D is unclear. Trimming removed 3 bases from V and 8 bases from J, with 5 bases in between. The CDR3 spans 10 residues. Germline V lookup: CDR1 SGDLS, CDR2 YYNGEE. CDR3 residues: CASSEGGYTF. CDR3 coding DNA: TGTGCCAGCAGCGAGGGAGGCTACACCTTC.

The rearrangement joins TRBV4-1 to TRBJ2-5, with D maybe TRBD1 (5 bases). With 1 base removed from V and 5 bases from J, the gap between germline ends came to 11 bases. The CDR3 length is 14 residues. CDR1 MGHRA and CDR2 YSYEKL come from the germline V gene. The CDR3 coding sequence is TGCGCCAGCAGCCAAGTTCAGGGTCAGGAGACCCAGTACTTC. Translated, it gives CASSQVQGQETQYF.

The chain has TRBV4-1 and TRBJ2-5; possible D gene TRBD2, 6 bases. The J call may not be correct, given that the DNA end is closer to TRBJ2-7. Per germline, CDR1 MGHRA and CDR2 YSYEKL. The CDR3 extends over 15 amino acids. CDR3 nucleotide sequence: TGCGCCAGCAGCCAAGTATGGCGGGGCGTTGACGAGCAGTACTTC. It translates to CASSQVWRGVDEQYF.

The chain uses TRBV19 and TRBJ1-5; D is ambiguous. CDR1 and CDR2 from the germline V gene are LNHDA and SQIVND (reference sequence). The germline V and J ends were trimmed by 3 bases and 0 bases, with 9 bases remaining between them. The CDR3 has 15 amino acids. The CDR3 loop is CASSMWQYSNQPQHF. The DNA for the CDR3 is TGTGCCAGTAGTATGTGGCAGTATAGCAATCAGCCCCAGCATTTT.

This clone was picked up a small number of times. The chain uses TRBV7-9 and TRBJ1-2, with TRBD1 matching over 9 bases. The germline gives CDR1 SEHNR, CDR2 FQNEAQ (reference sequence). There are 15 residues in the CDR3. After removal of 5 bases from V and 6 bases from J, the junction contained 10 bases not matched to a gene. CDR3 amino acids: CASSARATGGHGYTF. The CDR3 nucleotides read TGTGCCAGCAGCGCTAGGGCCACAGGGGGCCATGGCTACACCTTC.

This clone has a handful of counts. The chain links TRBV4-1 to TRBJ1-1; no definite D call. Trimming removed 3 bases from V and 6 bases from J, with 14 bases in between. The CDR3 consists of 14 residues. CDR1 and CDR2 from the germline V gene are MGHRA and YSYEKL. CDR3 sequence reads: CASSQAITRSEAFF. CDR3 coding DNA: TGCGCCAGCAGCCAGGCTATCACGAGGTCTGAAGCTTTCTTT.

The chain couples TRBV15 to TRBJ2-1; D call uncertain. CDR3 length: 16 amino acids. V was shortened by 3 bases and J by 0 bases, with 12 bases between the two germline ends. Germline-derived CDR1 and CDR2 are LNHNV and YYDKDF (reference sequence). CDR3 sequence: CATSSLDQSSYNEQFF. The CDR3 nucleotides are TGTGCCACCAGCAGCCTCGACCAGAGCTCCTACAATGAGCAGTTCTTC.

This clone has only one observation. The chain is built from TRBV9 and TRBJ2-5; 7 bases fit TRBD1. CDR3 length: 16 amino acids. From germline, CDR1 is SGDLS and CDR2 YYNGEE. Trimming took 2 bases from V and 5 from J; bases not matched to a gene: 12. The CDR3 loop is CASSVGQSRLGETQYF. The CDR3 DNA sequence: TGTGCCAGCAGCGTGGGACAGTCCAGGCTTGGGGAGACCCAGTACTTC.

The chain links TRBV10-2 to TRBJ1-5; D remains unclear. Trimming shortened V by 7 bases and J by 4 bases, and 8 bases separated the two germline ends. This CDR3 has 12 amino acids. Germline V lookup: CDR1 WSHSY, CDR2 SAAADI. CDR3 region: CASTDGNQPQHF. The DNA of the CDR3 is TGCGCCAGCACGGACGGGAATCAGCCCCAGCATTTT.

The chain employs TRBV30 and TRBJ2-1; 7 bases fit TRBD1. The V gene end was trimmed by 0 bases and the J gene end by 1 base; junction bases not matched to a gene: 6. The germline V gene has CDR1 GTSNPN and CDR2 SVGIG (reference sequence). This CDR3 is built from 16 residues. CDR3 in amino acids: CAWSVEQGPSYNEQFF. Here the CDR3 DNA reads TGTGCCTGGAGTGTCGAACAGGGGCCTTCCTACAATGAGCAGTTCTTC.